One and the same sample provided the 11 T cell receptor beta chains below, sequenced in a study of radiotherapy plus CTLA-4 blockade in lung cancer. Assay used: immunoSEQ multiplex PCR; TCRdb lists only in-frame clones, some missing. The sample includes 30,000 or so clones, roughly 71% of them seen just once. The input for sequencing was peripheral blood, taken from a patient treated with radiotherapy plus ipilimumab. Source of these receptors: a human donor with non-small cell lung cancer who had stable disease on radiotherapy plus ipilimumab.

J is TRBJ2-7 and V is TRBV6-5; D may be TRBD2 (6 bases). The CDR3 runs 13 residues. V gave up 7 bases and J gave up 4 bases, with 14 bases separating them. Germline V CDR1 and CDR2: MNHEY, SVGAGI. The CDR3 coding sequence is TGTGCCAGCAAGAGGAGCGGGTTATACGAGCAGTACTTC. It encodes CASKRSGLYEQYF.

The chain joins TRBV6-5 to TRBJ1-2; D not certain. CDR1 MNHEY and CDR2 SVGAGI come from the germline V gene. The CDR3 sequence is 13 residues long. The germline V and J ends were trimmed by 5 bases and 4 bases, with 11 bases remaining between them. CDR3 in DNA: TGTGCCAGCAGTCGGACGAGAGTCTATGGCTACACCTTC. Its protein is CASSRTRVYGYTF.

The chain couples TRBV2 to TRBJ2-7; no reliable D call. The CDR3 totals 13 residues. Trimming pared 2 bases from V and 2 bases from J, leaving 7 bases between. Germline V lookup: CDR1 SNHLY, CDR2 FYNNEI. This chain's CDR3 is CASSEFSPYEQYF. The CDR3 DNA reads as TGTGCCAGCAGTGAATTCTCTCCCTACGAGCAGTACTTC.

This rearrangement joins TRBV5-1 to TRBJ1-1, with 8 bases that match TRBD1. This CDR3 comprises 14 residues. CDR1 SGHRS and CDR2 YFSETQ come from the germline V gene. The V and J ends lost 4 bases and 6 bases, in that order; junction bases with no gene match: 8. The CDR3 region has the DNA TGCGCCAGCAGCCGACCCCAGGGGGCGGCTGAAGCTTTCTTT. It translates to CASSRPQGAAEAFF.

This clone was detected only a few times. V is TRBV4-3 and J is TRBJ2-7, with 9 bases matching TRBD1. This CDR3 is 15 amino acids long. CDR1 LGHNA and CDR2 YSLEER come from the germline V gene. V shed 0 bases, J shed 2 bases, and the junction held 2 bases outside the gene matches. In DNA form, the CDR3 reads TGCGCCAGCAGCCAAGAGGGACAGGGCCCCTACGAGCAGTACTTC. This codes for CASSQEGQGPYEQYF.

By share of the sample, this clone is medium-sized (0.01 to 0.1%). The J gene is TRBJ2-1, the V gene TRBV7-9; D not certain. Trimming stripped 5 bases from V and 4 bases from J, with 3 bases between. CDR1 and CDR2 from the germline V gene are SEHNR and FQNEAQ (reference sequence). The CDR3 is 11 amino acids. The CDR3 DNA reads TGTGCCAGCAGCAAGTACAATGAGCAGTTCTTC. Residues: CASSKYNEQFF. The full variable domain, with the rest looked up from reference TRBV7-9 and TRBJ2-1, is DTGVSQNPRHKITKRGQNVTFRCDPISEHNRLYWYRQTLGQGPEFLTYFQNEAQLEKSRLLSDRFSAERPKGSFSTLEIQRTEQGDSAMYLCASSKYNEQFFGPGTRLTVL.

V and J are TRBV2 and TRBJ1-2; the match to TRBD1 covers 9 bases. J lost 4 bases, V lost 6 bases, and 3 bases had no gene match. Germline loops: CDR1 SNHLY, CDR2 FYNNEI. The CDR3 is 13 amino acids. CDR3 nucleotides: TGTGCCAGCAGGGAGACAGGGGGCTATGGCTACACCTTC. Its protein product is CASRETGGYGYTF.

V gene TRBV5-4 combines with J gene TRBJ2-7; D not certain. The CDR3 totals 14 residues. V was shortened by 0 bases and J by 6 bases, with 13 bases between the two germline ends. CDR1 and CDR2 from the germline V gene are SGHNT and YYREEE (reference sequence). This CDR3 is CASSLAGPSLEQYF. For the CDR3, the DNA is TGTGCCAGCAGCTTGGCCGGCCCCAGTCTCGAGCAGTACTTC.

This chain links TRBV5-1 with TRBJ2-1; a possible D gene is TRBD1 (5 bases). The CDR3 sequence is 15 residues long. The V end lost 4 bases, the J end lost 4 bases, and 15 bases lay between the germline ends. Germline CDR1 is SGHRS and CDR2 is YFSETQ. The CDR3 coding sequence is TGCGCCAGCAGCCTATCGGACACAGCATACAATGAGCAGTTCTTC. Protein product: CASSLSDTAYNEQFF.

The chain has TRBV7-8 and TRBJ1-4; 11 bases align to TRBD1. The CDR3 loop spans 15 amino acids. From germline, CDR1 is SGHVS and CDR2 FQNEAQ. Trimming cost V 4 bases and J 7 bases; bases outside gene matches: 5. CDR3 protein: CASSSAGTGGEKLFF. The CDR3 DNA is TGTGCCAGCAGCTCGGCCGGGACAGGGGGTGAAAAACTGTTTTTT.

This clone showed up just once. J is TRBJ2-1 and V is TRBV10-1; TRBD2 matches 8 bases. The germline gives CDR1 WNHNN, CDR2 SYGVQD (reference sequence). V trimming: 0 bases; J trimming: 7 bases; junction bases outside the gene matches: 2. The CDR3 has 14 residues. The CDR3 nucleotides are TGCGCCAGCAGTGAGTCGATAGCGGGGAATGAGCAGTTCTTC. Protein product: CASSESIAGNEQFF.